This T cell receptor (beta chain) was observed in a study of cytomegalovirus exposure and HLA in healthy donors. On the study more broadly: The same platform was used for the 130 or so validation repertoires as for the roughly 700 first-cohort repertoires, as reported in a later analysis. Study results and caveats: The study put 150 to 200 TCR beta chains on its list as cytomegalovirus-associated. The classifier reportedly diagnosed cytomegalovirus status with high specificity and sensitivity.

Worth noting for this clone: Its antigen is not known.

The assay was immunoSEQ multiplex PCR, and TCRdb's table has in-frame clones only and misses some. The sample holds under 200,000 clones, over 85% seen once. The CDR3 is made up of 16 amino acids. Per the germline V gene, CDR1 is LGHNT and CDR2 is FRNRAP. Between the trimmed V and J ends, which lost 3 bases and 0 bases, there was a span of 13 bases. This chain joins TRBV12-5 and TRBJ2-3; maybe TRBD2 (6 bases). The TCR sequence derives from a woman aged 18-29 years in good health and CMV-seropositive. The specimen was PBMCs. In DNA, the CDR3 is TGTGCTAGTGGTTTCGGACCGGCGGGAAGCACAGATACGCAGTATTTT. Its protein product is CASGFGPAGSTDTQYF.